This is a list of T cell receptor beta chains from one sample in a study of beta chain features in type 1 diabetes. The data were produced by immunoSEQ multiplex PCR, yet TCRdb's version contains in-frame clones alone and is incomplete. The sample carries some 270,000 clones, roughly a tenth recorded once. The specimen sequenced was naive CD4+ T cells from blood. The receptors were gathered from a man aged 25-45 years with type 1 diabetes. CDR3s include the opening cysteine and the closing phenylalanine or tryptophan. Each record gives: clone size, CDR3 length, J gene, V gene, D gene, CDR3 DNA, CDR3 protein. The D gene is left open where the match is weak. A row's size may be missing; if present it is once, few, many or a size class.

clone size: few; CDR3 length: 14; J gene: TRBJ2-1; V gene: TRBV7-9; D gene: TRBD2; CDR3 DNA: TGTGCCAGCAGCCTTGGGGGAGGGTACAATGAGCAGTTCTTC; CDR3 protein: CASSLGGGYNEQFF
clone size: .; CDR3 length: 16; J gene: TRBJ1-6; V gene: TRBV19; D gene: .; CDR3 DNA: TGTGCCAGTAGTTCGCTGCGGCGGGTCTTAGATTCACCCCTCCACTTT; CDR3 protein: CASSSLRRVLDSPLHF
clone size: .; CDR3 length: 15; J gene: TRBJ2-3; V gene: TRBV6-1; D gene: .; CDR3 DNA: TGTGCCAGCAGTGAAAGGGGATCCAGCACAGATACGCAGTATTTT; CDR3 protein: CASSERGSSTDTQYF
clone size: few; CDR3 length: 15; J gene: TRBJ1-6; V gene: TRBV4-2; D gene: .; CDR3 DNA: TGTGCCAGCAGCCAAGACGACAGAACTAATTCACCCCTCCACTTT; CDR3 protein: CASSQDDRTNSPLHF
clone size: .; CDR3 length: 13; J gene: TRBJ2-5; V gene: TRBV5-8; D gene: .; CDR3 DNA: TGTGCCAGCAGCTTGGACAGGGATAGGACCCAGTACTTC; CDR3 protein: CASSLDRDRTQYF
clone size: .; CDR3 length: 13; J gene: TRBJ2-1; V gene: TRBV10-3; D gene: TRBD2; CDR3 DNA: TGTGCCATCAAATTGGCGGGGGGCGATGAGCAGTTCTTC; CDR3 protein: CAIKLAGGDEQFF
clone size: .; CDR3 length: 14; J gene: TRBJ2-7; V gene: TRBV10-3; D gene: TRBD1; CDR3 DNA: TGTGCCATCAGTCAACAGGACAGGGTAGGCGAGCAGTACTTC; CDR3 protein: CAISQQDRVGEQYF
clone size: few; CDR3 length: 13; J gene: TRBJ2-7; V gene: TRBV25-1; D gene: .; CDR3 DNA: TGTGCCAGCAGTGAATCAGGGCCGTCAACGCAGTACTTC; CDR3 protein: CASSESGPSTQYF
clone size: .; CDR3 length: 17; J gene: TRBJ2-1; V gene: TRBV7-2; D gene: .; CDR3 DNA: TGTGCCAGCAGCTCCCCCCCCCTAGGAATTCGTTACAATGAGCAGTTCTTC; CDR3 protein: CASSSPPLGIRYNEQFF
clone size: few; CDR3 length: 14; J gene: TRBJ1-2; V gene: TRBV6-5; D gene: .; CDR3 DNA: TGTGCCAGCAGTTCCCTAGGAAAGGACTATGGCTACACCTTC; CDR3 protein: CASSSLGKDYGYTF
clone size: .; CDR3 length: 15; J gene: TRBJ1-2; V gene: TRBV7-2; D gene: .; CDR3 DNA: TGTGCCAGCAGCCGTTGGGAGGGAGAATTCGGTGGCTACACCTTC; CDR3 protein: CASSRWEGEFGGYTF
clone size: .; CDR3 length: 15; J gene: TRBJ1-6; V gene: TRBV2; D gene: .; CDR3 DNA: TGTGCCAGCAGTGAACAGGGGTTCCGAAATTCACCCCTCCACTTT; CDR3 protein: CASSEQGFRNSPLHF
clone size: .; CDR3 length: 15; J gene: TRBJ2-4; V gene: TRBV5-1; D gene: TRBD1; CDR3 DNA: TGCGCCAGCAGCGGGGACAGGCAGGCCAAAAACATTCAGTACTTC; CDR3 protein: CASSGDRQAKNIQYF
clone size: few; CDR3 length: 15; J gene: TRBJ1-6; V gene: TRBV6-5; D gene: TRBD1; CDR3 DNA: TGTGCCAGCAGTTACCAGGACAGGGGGGACTCACCCCTCCACTTT; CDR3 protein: CASSYQDRGDSPLHF
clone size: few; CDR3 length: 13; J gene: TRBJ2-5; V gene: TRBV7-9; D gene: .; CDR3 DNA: TGTGCCACCCGCCCCGTGGCGGGGGAGACCCAGTACTTC; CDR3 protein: CATRPVAGETQYF
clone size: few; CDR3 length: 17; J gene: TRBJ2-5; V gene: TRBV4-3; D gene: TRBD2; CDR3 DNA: TGCGCCAGCAGCCTCACAGTCGGGGGGGGATGGCAAGAGACCCAGTACTTC; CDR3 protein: CASSLTVGGGWQETQYF
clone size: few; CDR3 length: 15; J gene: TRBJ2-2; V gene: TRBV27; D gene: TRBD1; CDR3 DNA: TGTGCCAGCAGTTGGGACAGAACGAACACCGGGGAGCTGTTTTTT; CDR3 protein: CASSWDRTNTGELFF
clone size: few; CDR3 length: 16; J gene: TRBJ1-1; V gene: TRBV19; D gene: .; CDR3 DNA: TGTGCCAGTACCGTGTTTCAGGGGCGACTGAACACTGAAGCTTTCTTT; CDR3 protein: CASTVFQGRLNTEAFF
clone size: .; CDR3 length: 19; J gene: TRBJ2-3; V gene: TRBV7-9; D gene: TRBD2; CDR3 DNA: TGTGCCAGCAGGTCCGCCGGGACTAGCGGGGGACCGAGCACAGATACGCAGTATTTT; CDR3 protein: CASRSAGTSGGPSTDTQYF
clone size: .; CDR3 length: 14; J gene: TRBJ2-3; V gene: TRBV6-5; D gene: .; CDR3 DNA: TGTGCCAGCAGTTACCGAGTAGCGACAGATACGCAGTATTTT; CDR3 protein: CASSYRVATDTQYF
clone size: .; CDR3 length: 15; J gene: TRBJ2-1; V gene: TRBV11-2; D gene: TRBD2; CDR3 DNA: TGTGCCAGCAGCTTAGGTAGCGGGGCCTACAATGAGCAGTTCTTC; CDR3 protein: CASSLGSGAYNEQFF
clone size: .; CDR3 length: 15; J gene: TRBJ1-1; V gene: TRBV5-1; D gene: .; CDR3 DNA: TGCGCCAGCAGCAGAACCAGGGGTTTGAACACTGAAGCTTTCTTT; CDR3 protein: CASSRTRGLNTEAFF
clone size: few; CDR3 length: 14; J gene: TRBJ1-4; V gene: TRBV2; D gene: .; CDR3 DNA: TGTGCCAGCAGTGAGGGGGGAACTAATGAAAAACTGTTTTTT; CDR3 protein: CASSEGGTNEKLFF
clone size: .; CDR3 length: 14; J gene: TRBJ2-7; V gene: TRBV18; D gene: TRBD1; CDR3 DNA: TGTGCCAGCTCGCCCGGGACAGGGGGCTACGAGCAGTACTTC; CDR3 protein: CASSPGTGGYEQYF
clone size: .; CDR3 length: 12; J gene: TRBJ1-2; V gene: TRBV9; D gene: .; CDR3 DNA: TGTGCCAGCAGCGCCCCAAACTATGGCTACACCTTC; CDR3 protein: CASSAPNYGYTF
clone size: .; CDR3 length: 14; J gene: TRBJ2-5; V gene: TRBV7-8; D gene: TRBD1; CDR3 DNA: TGTGCCAGCACCACTAGGACAGGGTTAGAGACCCAGTACTTC; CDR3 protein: CASTTRTGLETQYF
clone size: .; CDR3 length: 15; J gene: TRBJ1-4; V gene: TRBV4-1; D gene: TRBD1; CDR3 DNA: TGCGCCAGCAGCCAAGGGGGACAGGGGGCGGTAAAACTGTTTTTT; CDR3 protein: CASSQGGQGAVKLFF
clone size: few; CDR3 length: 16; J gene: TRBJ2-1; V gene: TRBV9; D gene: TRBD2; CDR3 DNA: TGTGCCAGCAGCGTAGCTAGCGGGGGAAACTTCAATGAGCAGTTCTTC; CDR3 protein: CASSVASGGNFNEQFF
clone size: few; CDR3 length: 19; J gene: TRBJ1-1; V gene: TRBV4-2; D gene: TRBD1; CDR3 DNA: TGTGCCAGCAGCCAAGAAATCGGCGGCAGGACAGGGAGGGGCACTGAAGCTTTCTTT; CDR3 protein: CASSQEIGGRTGRGTEAFF
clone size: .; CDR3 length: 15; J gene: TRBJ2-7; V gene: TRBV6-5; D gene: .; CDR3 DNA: TGTGCCAGCAGTTACAAGACAGCCCTGGCCTACGAGCAGTACTTC; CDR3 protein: CASSYKTALAYEQYF
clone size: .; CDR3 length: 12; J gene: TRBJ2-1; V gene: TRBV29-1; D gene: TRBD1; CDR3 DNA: TGCAGCGCGGACAGGGGTGGCAATGAGCAGTTCTTC; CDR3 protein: CSADRGGNEQFF
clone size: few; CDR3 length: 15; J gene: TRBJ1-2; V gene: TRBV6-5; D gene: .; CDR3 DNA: TGTGCCAGCAGTTACTCGAGTCAGGGCGGCTATGGCTACACCTTC; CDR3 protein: CASSYSSQGGYGYTF
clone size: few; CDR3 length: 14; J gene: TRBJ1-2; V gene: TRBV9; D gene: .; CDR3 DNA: TGTGCCAGCAGCGTCGTTGACTCTAACTATGGCTACACCTTC; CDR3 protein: CASSVVDSNYGYTF
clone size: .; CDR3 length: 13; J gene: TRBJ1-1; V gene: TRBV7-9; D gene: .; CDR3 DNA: TGTGCCAGCAGCCAGGATGGTCCCACTGAAGCTTTCTTT; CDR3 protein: CASSQDGPTEAFF
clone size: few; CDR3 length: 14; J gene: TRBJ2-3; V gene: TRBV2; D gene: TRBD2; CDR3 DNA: TGTGCCACCACAATACAGCGGGGGCGGGATACGCAGTATTTT; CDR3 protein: CATTIQRGRDTQYF
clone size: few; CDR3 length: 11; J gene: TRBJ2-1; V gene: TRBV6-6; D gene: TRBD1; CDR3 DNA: TGTGCCAGCACCCAGGGGGATGAGCAGTTCTTC; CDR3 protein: CASTQGDEQFF
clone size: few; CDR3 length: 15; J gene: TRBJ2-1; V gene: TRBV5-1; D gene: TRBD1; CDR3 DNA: TGCGCCAGCAGTTCTGGACAGGGGCTCGACAATGAGCAGTTCTTC; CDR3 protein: CASSSGQGLDNEQFF
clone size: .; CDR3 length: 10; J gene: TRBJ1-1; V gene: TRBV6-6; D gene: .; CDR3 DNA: TGTGCCAGCGGTCGGGGGGAAGCTTTCTTT; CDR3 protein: CASGRGEAFF
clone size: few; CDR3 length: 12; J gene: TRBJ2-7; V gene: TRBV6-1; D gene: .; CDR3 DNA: TGTGCCAGCAGTGCGACAGGTTACGAGCAGTACTTC; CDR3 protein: CASSATGYEQYF
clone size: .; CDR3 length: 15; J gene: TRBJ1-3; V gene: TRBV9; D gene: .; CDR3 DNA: TGTGCCAGCAGCCCAACAGACAGATCTGGAAACACCATATATTTT; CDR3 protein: CASSPTDRSGNTIYF
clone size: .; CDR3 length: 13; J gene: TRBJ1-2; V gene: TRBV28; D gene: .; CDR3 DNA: TGTGCCAGCAGGAAAACAGCCCTATATGGCTACACCTTC; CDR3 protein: CASRKTALYGYTF
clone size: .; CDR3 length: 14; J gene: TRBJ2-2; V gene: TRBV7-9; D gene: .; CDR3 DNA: TGTGCCAGCAGCTTAGCAGGGGTCACCGGGGAGCTGTTTTTT; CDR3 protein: CASSLAGVTGELFF
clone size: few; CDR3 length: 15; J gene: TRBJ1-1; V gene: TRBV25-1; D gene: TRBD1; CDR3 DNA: TGTGCCAGCAGTGCCTCGGGACAGGGGGACACTGAAGCTTTCTTT; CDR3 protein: CASSASGQGDTEAFF
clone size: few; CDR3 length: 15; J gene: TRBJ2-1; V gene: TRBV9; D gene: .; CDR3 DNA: TGTGCCAGCAGCGTAGATGGTCAGGGTGGGAATGAGCAGTTCTTC; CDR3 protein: CASSVDGQGGNEQFF
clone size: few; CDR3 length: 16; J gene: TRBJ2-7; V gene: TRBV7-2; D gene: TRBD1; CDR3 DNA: TGTGCCAGCAGCTTTGGACAGGGAGCAAGAAGTGGCGAGCAGTACTTC; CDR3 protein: CASSFGQGARSGEQYF
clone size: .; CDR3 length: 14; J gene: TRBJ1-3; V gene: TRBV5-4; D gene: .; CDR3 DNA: TGTGCCACTGCAGTAGGGTCGGGGGGAAACACCATATATTTT; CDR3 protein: CATAVGSGGNTIYF
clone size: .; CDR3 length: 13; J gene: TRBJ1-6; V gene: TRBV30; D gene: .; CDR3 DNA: TGTGCCTGGGGACAGAGGGGGATTTCACCCCTCCACTTT; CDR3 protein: CAWGQRGISPLHF
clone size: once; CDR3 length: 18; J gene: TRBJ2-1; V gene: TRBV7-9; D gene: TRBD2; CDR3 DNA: TGTGCCAGCGGGACCTCAGGACTAGCGGGGGGGCGGCGCAATGAGCAGTTCTTC; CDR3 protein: CASGTSGLAGGRRNEQFF
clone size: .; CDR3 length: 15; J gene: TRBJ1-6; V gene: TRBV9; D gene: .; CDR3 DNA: TGTGCCAGCAGCGTAGCTGGGAGCGGGAATTCACCCCTCCACTTT; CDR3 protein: CASSVAGSGNSPLHF
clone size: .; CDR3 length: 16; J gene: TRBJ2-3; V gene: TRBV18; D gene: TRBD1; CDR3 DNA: TGTGCCAGCTCACCAATCCAGGGGGTCGGCACAGATACGCAGTATTTT; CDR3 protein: CASSPIQGVGTDTQYF
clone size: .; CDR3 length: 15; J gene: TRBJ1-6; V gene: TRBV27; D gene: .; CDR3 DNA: TGTGCCAGCAGTTTTCATGATCGGGATAGGTCACCCCTCCACTTT; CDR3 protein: CASSFHDRDRSPLHF